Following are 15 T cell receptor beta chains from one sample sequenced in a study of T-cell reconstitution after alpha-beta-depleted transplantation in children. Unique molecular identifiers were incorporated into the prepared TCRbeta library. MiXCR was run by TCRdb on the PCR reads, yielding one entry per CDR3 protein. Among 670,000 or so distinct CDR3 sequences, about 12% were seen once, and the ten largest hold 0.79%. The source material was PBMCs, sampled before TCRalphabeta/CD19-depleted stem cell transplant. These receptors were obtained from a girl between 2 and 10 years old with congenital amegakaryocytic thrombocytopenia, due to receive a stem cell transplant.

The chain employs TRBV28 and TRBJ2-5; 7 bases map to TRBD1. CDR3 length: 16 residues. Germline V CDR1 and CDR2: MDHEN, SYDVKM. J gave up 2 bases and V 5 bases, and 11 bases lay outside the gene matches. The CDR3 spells CASSLRTTGVQETQYF. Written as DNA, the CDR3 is TGTGCCAGCAGTCTAAGAACCACAGGGGTACAAGAGACCCAGTACTTC.

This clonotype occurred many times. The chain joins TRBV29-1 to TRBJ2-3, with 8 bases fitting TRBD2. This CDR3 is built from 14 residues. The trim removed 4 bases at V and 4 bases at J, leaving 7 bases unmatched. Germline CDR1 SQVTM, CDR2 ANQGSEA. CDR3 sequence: CSVVPGGPADTQYF. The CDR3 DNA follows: TGCAGCGTTGTTCCGGGAGGGCCGGCAGATACGCAGTATTTT.

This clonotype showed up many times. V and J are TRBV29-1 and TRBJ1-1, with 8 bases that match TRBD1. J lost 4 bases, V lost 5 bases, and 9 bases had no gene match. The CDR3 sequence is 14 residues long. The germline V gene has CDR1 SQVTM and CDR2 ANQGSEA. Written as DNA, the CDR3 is TGCAGCGTTCTGGTCCAGGGGGCTAGCACTGAAGCTTTCTTT. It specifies CSVLVQGASTEAFF.

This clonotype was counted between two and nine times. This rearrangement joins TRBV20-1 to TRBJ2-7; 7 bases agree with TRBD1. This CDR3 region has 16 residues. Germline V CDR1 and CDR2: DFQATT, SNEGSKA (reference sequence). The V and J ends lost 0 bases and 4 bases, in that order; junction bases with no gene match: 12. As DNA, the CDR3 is TGCAGTGCTAGAGACCCTAAAGCCCGGACAGGATACGAGCAGTACTTC. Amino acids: CSARDPKARTGYEQYF.

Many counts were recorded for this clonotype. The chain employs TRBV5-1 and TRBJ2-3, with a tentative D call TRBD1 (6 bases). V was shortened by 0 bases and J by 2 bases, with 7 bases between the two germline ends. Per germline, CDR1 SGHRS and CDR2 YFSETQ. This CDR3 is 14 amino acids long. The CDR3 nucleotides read TGCGCCAGCAGCTTGGACAGGGACACAGATACGCAGTATTTT. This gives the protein CASSLDRDTDTQYF.

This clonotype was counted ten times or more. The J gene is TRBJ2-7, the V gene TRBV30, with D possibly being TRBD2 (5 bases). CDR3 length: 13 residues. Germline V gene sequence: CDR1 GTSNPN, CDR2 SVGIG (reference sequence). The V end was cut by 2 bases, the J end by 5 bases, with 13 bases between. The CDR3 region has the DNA TGTGCCTGGAGTCGAGTGGGAGTCGACGAGCAGTACTTC. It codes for CAWSRVGVDEQYF. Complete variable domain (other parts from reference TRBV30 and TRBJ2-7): SQTIHQWPATLVQPVGSPLSLECTVEGTSNPNLYWYRQAAGRGLQLLFYSVGIGQISSEVPQNLSASRPQDRQFILSSKKLLLSDSGFYLCAWSRVGVDEQYFGPGTRLTVT.

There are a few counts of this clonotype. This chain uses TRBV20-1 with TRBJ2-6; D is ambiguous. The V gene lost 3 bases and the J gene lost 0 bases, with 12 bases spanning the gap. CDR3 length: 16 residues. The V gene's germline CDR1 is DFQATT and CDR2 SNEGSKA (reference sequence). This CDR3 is CSASWTSSSGANVLTF. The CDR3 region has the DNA TGCAGTGCTAGTTGGACGTCTTCCTCTGGGGCCAACGTCCTGACTTTC.

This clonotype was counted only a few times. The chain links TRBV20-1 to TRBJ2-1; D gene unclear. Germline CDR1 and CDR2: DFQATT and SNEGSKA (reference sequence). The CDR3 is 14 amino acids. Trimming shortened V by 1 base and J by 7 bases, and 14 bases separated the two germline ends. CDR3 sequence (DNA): TGCAGTGCTAGAGGCGACCCCCTACTGAATGAGCAGTTCTTC. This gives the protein CSARGDPLLNEQFF.

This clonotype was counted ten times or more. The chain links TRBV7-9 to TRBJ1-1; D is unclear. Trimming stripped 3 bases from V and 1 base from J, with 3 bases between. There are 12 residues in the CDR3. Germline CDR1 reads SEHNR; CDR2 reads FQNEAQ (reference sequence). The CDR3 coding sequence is TGTGCCAGCAGCTTTCCGAACACTGAAGCTTTCTTT. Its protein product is CASSFPNTEAFF.

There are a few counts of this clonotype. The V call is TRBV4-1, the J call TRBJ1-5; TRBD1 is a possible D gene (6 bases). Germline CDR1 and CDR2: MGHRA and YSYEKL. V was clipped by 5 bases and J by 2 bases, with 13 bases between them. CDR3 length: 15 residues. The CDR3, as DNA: TGCGCCAGCAGCTCCAACTCAGGGGGCAATCAGCCCCAGCATTTT. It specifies CASSSNSGGNQPQHF.

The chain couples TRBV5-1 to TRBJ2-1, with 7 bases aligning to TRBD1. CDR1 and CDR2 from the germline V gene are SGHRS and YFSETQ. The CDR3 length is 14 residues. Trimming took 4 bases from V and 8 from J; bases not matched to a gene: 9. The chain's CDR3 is CASSRTGAVDEQFF. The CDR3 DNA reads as TGCGCCAGCAGCCGCACAGGGGCAGTGGATGAGCAGTTCTTC.

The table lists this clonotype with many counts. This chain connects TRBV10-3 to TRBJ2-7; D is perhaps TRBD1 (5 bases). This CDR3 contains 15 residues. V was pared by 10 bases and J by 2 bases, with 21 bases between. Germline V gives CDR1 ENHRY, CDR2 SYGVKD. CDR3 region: CATKGSATRTYEQYF. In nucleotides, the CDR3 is TGTGCCACGAAGGGGTCTGCTACAAGAACCTACGAGCAGTACTTC.

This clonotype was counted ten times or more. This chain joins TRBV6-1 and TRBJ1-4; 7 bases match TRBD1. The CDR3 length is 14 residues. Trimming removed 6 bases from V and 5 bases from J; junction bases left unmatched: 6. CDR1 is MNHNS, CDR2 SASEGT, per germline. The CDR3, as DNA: TGTGCCAGCAGCCTGGGACAGCTGAATGAAAAACTGTTTTTT. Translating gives CASSLGQLNEKLFF.

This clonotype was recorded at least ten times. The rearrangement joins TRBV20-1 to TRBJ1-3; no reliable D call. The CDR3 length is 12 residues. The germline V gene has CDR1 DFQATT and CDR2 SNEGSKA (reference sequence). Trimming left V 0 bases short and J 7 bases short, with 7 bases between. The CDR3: CSAREGPNTIYF. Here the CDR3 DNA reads TGCAGTGCTAGAGAGGGTCCGAACACCATATATTTT.

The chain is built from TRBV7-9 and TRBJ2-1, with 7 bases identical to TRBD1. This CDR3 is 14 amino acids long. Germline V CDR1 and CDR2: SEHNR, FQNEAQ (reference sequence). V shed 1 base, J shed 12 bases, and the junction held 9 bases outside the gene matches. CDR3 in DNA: TGTGCCAGCAGCTTAGGTCGGGACAGCCTGGGGCAGTTCTTC. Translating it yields CASSLGRDSLGQFF.